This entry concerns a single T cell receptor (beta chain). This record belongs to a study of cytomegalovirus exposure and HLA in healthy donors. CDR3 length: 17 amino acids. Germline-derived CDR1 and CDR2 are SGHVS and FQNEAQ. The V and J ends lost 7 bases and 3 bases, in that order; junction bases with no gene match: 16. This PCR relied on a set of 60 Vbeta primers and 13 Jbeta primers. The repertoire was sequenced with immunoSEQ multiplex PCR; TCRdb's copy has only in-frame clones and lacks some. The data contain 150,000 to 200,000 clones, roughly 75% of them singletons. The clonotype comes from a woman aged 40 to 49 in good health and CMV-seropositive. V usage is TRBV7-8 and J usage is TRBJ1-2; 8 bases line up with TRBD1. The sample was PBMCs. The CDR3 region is CASTDGYQGARDYGYTF. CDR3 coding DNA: TGTGCCAGCACCGACGGGTACCAGGGGGCGCGGGACTATGGCTACACCTTC.